The 5 T cell receptor beta chains presented below share a single source sample, sequenced in a study of spatial heterogeneity in lung cancer. Stated time point: sample taken at primary tumor resection. Sequencing of whole RNA from tumor, nontumor lung or frozen PBMC involved no sorting. MiXCR, run by TCRdb on the 5' RACE reads, gives a single entry per CDR3 protein. The table includes tens of thousands of distinct CDR3 sequences, roughly 8% detected once. The sequences come from PBMCs, collected at surgery. The receptors here all came from a male donor with early-stage non-small cell lung cancer.

Comment on this clonotype: Since a much larger clone is just one base distant, this may be a read error. The chain carries TRBV29-1 and TRBJ1-2; TRBD1 aligns across 8 bases. The germline gives CDR1 SQVTM, CDR2 ANQGSEA. The CDR3 extends over 12 amino acids. J was trimmed by 7 bases and V by 6 bases; bases with no gene match: 7. The CDR3 loop reads CSVVGQGPGYTF. In DNA, the CDR3 is TGCAGCGTCGTCGGACAGGGCCCTGGCTACACCTTC.

This clonotype was counted ten times or more. This rearrangement joins TRBV2 to TRBJ2-4, with TRBD2 matching over 8 bases. This CDR3 has 16 residues. With 6 bases clipped from V and 4 bases from J, the junction kept 11 bases outside the gene matches. Germline CDR1 is SNHLY and CDR2 is FYNNEI. The CDR3: CASSPTSAGLKNIQYF. CDR3 sequence (DNA): TGTGCCAGCAGCCCGACTAGCGCCGGATTGAAAAACATTCAGTACTTC.

This rearrangement joins TRBV10-3 to TRBJ1-6, with D unclear. The CDR3 extends over 13 amino acids. With 4 bases removed from V and 7 bases from J, the gap between germline ends came to 8 bases. CDR1 and CDR2 (germline): ENHRY, SYGVKD. In DNA form, the CDR3 reads TGTGCCATCAGTGTTGATGGCAATTCACCCCTCCACTTT. Protein product: CAISVDGNSPLHF.

In this sample, this clonotype turned up many times. The rearrangement links TRBV7-9 to TRBJ2-1; D uncertain. Per germline, CDR1 SEHNR and CDR2 FQNEAQ (reference sequence). CDR3 length: 16 residues. Trimming cost V 5 bases and J 0 bases, with 14 bases left between them. In DNA form, the CDR3 reads TGTGCCAGCAGCCCCGTCGGGCTTAGCTCCTACAATGAGCAGTTCTTC. Amino acid sequence: CASSPVGLSSYNEQFF.

This clonotype was picked up a small number of times. This chain joins TRBV9 and TRBJ2-1; D is possibly TRBD1 (5 bases). The V end was cut by 3 bases, the J end by 4 bases, with 14 bases between. This CDR3 comprises 15 residues. Germline CDR1 SGDLS, CDR2 YYNGEE. CDR3 in DNA: TGTGCCAGCAGCGCCTTGGACATGTATTACAATGAGCAGTTCTTC. Encoded protein: CASSALDMYYNEQFF.